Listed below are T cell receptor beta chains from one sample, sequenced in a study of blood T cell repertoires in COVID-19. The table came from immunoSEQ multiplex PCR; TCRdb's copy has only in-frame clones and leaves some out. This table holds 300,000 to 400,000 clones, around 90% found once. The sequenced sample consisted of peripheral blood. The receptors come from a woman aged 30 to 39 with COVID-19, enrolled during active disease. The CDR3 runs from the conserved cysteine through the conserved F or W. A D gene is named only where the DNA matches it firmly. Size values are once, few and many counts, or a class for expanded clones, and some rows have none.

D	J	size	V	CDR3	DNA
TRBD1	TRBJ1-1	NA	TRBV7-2	CASTRQGEMNTEAFF	TGTGCCAGCACCCGACAGGGGGAGATGAACACTGAAGCTTTCTTT
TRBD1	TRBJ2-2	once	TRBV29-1	CSGGQTDTGELFF	TGCAGCGGGGGACAGACGGACACCGGGGAGCTGTTTTTT
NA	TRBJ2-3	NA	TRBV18	CASSPVGGASTDTQYF	TGTGCCAGCTCACCGGTGGGCGGGGCTAGCACAGATACGCAGTATTTT
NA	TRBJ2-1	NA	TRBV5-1	CASSLLQGRSYNEQFF	TGCGCCAGCAGCTTGTTACAGGGTAGGTCCTACAATGAGCAGTTCTTC
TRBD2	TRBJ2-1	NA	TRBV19	CASSRGETSGVLILGSYNEQFF	TGTGCCAGTAGTAGGGGGGAGACTAGCGGGGTGCTAATCCTGGGCTCCTACAATGAGCAGTTCTTC
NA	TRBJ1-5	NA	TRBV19	CASSKQVRQPQHF	TGTGCCAGTAGTAAGCAGGTGCGTCAGCCCCAGCATTTT
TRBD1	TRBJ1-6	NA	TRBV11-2	CASSLGAGGGNSPLHF	TGTGCCAGCAGCTTAGGGGCAGGGGGAGGTAATTCACCCCTCCACTTT
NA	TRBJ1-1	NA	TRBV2	CASSETGEAFF	TGTGCCAGCAGTGAAACAGGGGAAGCTTTCTTT
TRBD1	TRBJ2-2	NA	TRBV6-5	CASSLSWTGGPGELFF	TGTGCCAGCAGTTTATCCTGGACAGGGGGTCCCGGGGAGCTGTTTTTT
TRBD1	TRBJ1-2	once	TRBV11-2	CASSPGQHYGYTF	TGTGCCAGCAGCCCGGGACAGCACTATGGCTACACCTTC